These 2 T cell receptor beta chains were sequenced from one sample in a study of control samples from healthy donors and cancer patients. TCRdb's table, derived via immunoSEQ multiplex PCR, lists solely in-frame clones and lacks some. The repertoire holds tens of thousands of clones, with around 95% as singletons. The sequencing sample was made of blood. These TCRs come from a woman between 18 and 29 years old in good health.

The chain joins TRBV10-1 to TRBJ2-7, with D unresolved. Germline V gene lookup returns CDR1 WNHNN and CDR2 SYGVQD (reference sequence). This CDR3 comprises 14 residues. V gave up 0 bases and J gave up 1 base, with 7 bases separating them. Here the CDR3 DNA reads TGCGCCAGCAGTGAGTCTGCAGGATCCTACGAGCAGTACTTC. Its translation: CASSESAGSYEQYF.

V and J are TRBV6-5 and TRBJ2-3; 8 bases agree with TRBD1. Germline V lookup: CDR1 MNHEY, CDR2 SVGAGI. V lost 2 bases and J lost 3; bases outside the gene matches: 4. There are 15 residues in the CDR3. CDR3 loop: CASSYKQGATDTQYF. The CDR3 DNA sequence: TGTGCCAGCAGTTACAAGCAGGGGGCAACAGATACGCAGTATTTT.